A single sample is the source of the 27 T cell receptor beta chains below, sequenced in a study of control samples from healthy donors and cancer patients. Clones were sequenced by immunoSEQ multiplex PCR, and TCRdb holds only the in-frame ones, with some missing. Among some 150,000 clones listed, around 94% were seen once. Sequenced sample: PBMCs. The source is a man in his sixties with colorectal cancer.

This clone occurred once. The chain combines TRBV5-4 with TRBJ2-5; 13 nucleotides agree with TRBD2. V shed 7 bases and J 5 bases; nucleotides not matched to a gene: 14. The CDR3 sequence is 17 residues long. Germline assignment: CDR1 SGHNT and CDR2 YYREEE (reference sequence). CDR3 sequence reads: CASWTTWTSGGRETQYF. The CDR3 DNA reads TGTGCCAGCTGGACGACCTGGACTAGCGGGGGACGGGAGACCCAGTACTTC.

The CDR3 sequence: CASSSRGPNTEAFF. Written as DNA, the CDR3 is TGTGCCAGCAGTTCGAGGGGGCCTAATACTGAAGCTTTCTTT. The chain carries TRBV6-5 and TRBJ1-1, with 7 positions matching TRBD1. Per germline, CDR1 MNHEY and CDR2 SVGAGI. After removal of 4 bases from V and 5 bases from J, the junction contained 7 bases not matched to a gene. This CDR3 contains 14 residues.

The CDR3 reads CARDREMNTEAFF. CDR3 bases: TGTGCCAGAGACAGGGAGATGAACACTGAAGCTTTCTTT. The chain couples TRBV30 to TRBJ1-1, with TRBD1 matching over 7 bases. CDR3 length: 13 residues. Germline CDR1 and CDR2: GTSNPN and SVGIG (reference sequence). V shed 8 bases and J 0 bases; nucleotides not matched to a gene: 6.

The V gene is TRBV30, the J gene TRBJ2-7; 10 bases are a match to TRBD2. This CDR3 contains 14 residues. The ends lost 0 bases at V and 2 bases at J; junction bases unmatched: 1. Germline CDR1 and CDR2: GTSNPN and SVGIG (reference sequence). The CDR3 sequence is CAWSVSGGAYEQYF. DNA for the CDR3: TGTGCCTGGAGTGTAAGCGGGGGGGCCTACGAGCAGTACTTC.

The chain uses TRBV9 and TRBJ2-7, with D possibly being TRBD2 (6 bases). CDR1 and CDR2 from the germline V gene are SGDLS and YYNGEE. The CDR3 covers 12 residues. With 3 bases removed from V and 9 bases from J, the gap between germline ends came to 13 bases. In nucleotides, the CDR3 is TGTGCCAGCAGCGGATCCTGGGGGGTGCAGTACTTC. Residues: CASSGSWGVQYF.

Written as DNA, the CDR3 is TGTGCCAGCAGTTTAAGACCGTCGAATGAAAAACTGTTTTTT. Its protein is CASSLRPSNEKLFF. V gene TRBV6-5 combines with J gene TRBJ1-4; D is ambiguous. Trimming pared 4 bases from V and 5 bases from J, leaving 11 bases between. This CDR3 contains 14 residues. Germline CDR1 reads MNHEY; CDR2 reads SVGAGI.

The V call is TRBV2, the J call TRBJ1-5, with 8 bases aligning to TRBD1. There are 16 residues in the CDR3. The V segment lost 2 bases and the J segment 6 bases; nucleotides outside the gene matches: 9. Germline CDR1 SNHLY, CDR2 FYNNEI. For the CDR3, the DNA is TGTGCCAGCAGTGAAAGGGGGTCAGGGGGCATTCAGCCCCAGCATTTT. Its protein is CASSERGSGGIQPQHF. Filled out from reference TRBV2 and TRBJ1-5, the complete variable domain reads EPEVTQTPSHQVTQMGQEVILRCVPISNHLYFYWYRQILGQKVEFLVSFYNNEISEKSEIFDDQFSVERPDGSNFTLKIRSTKLEDSAMYFCASSERGSGGIQPQHFGDGTRLSIL.

The rearrangement joins TRBV4-3 to TRBJ2-2; D might be TRBD1 or TRBD2, each matching 5 bases. Germline CDR1 LGHNA, CDR2 YSLEER. This CDR3 is 15 amino acids long. V was pared by 2 bases and J by 5 bases, with 12 bases between. The CDR3 protein is CASSQRVGVTGELFF. The CDR3 DNA reads TGCGCCAGCAGCCAAAGAGTGGGGGTGACCGGGGAGCTGTTTTTT.

This rearrangement joins TRBV19 to TRBJ1-1; D perhaps matches TRBD1 (5 bases). Trimming stripped 8 bases from V and 1 base from J, with 8 bases between. CDR1 is LNHDA, CDR2 SQIVND, per germline (reference sequence). The CDR3 totals 12 residues. Here the CDR3 reads CASHRRNTEAFF. Here the CDR3 DNA reads TGTGCCAGTCACAGGAGGAACACTGAAGCTTTCTTT.

This chain connects TRBV19 to TRBJ1-6; perhaps TRBD1 as D (5 bases). The V gene lost 10 bases and the J gene lost 7 bases, with 11 bases spanning the gap. Germline assignment: CDR1 LNHDA and CDR2 SQIVND (reference sequence). CDR3 length equals 12 residues. CDR3 protein: CAIGTGNSPLHF. DNA for the CDR3: TGTGCCATTGGGACTGGGAATTCACCCCTCCACTTT.

In this sample, this clone turned up once. The J gene is TRBJ2-2, the V gene TRBV6-5; no clear D gene. CDR1 and CDR2 from the germline V gene are MNHEY and SVGAGI. The CDR3 spans 14 residues. V lost 9 bases and J lost 3, with 14 bases in between. This CDR3 is CASWQVRHTGELFF. The CDR3 coding sequence is TGTGCCAGTTGGCAGGTCCGCCACACCGGGGAGCTGTTTTTT.

Here the CDR3 DNA reads TGTGCCAGTAGTAGGATAGGGGTGGCTGGCTACACCTTC. Protein product: CASSRIGVAGYTF. V is TRBV19 and J is TRBJ1-2; TRBD1 is a possible D gene (5 bases). CDR3 length: 13 residues. CDR1 and CDR2 (germline): LNHDA, SQIVND (reference sequence). The V and J ends lost 4 bases and 7 bases respectively, with 13 bases between them.

This chain joins TRBV2 and TRBJ2-4; the match to TRBD2 covers 16 bases. V lost 5 bases, J lost 7 bases, and 11 bases stayed unmatched. The germline gives CDR1 SNHLY, CDR2 FYNNEI. The CDR3 totals 18 residues. The CDR3 spells CASSPGTSGGATHNIQYF. Here the CDR3 DNA reads TGTGCCAGCAGTCCCGGGACTAGCGGGGGGGCAACCCACAACATTCAGTACTTC.

The genes are TRBV28 and TRBJ2-2; D is uncertain. Trimming shortened V by 1 base and J by 1 base, and 10 bases separated the two germline ends. The CDR3 is 16 amino acids. Per germline, CDR1 MDHEN and CDR2 SYDVKM. In nucleotides, the CDR3 is TGTGCCAGCAGTTTATTAGGGTATGGGAACACCGGGGAGCTGTTTTTT. Translation gives CASSLLGYGNTGELFF.

The chain recombines TRBV18 with TRBJ1-2, with D tentatively TRBD1 (6 bases). The CDR3 is 15 amino acids. Trimming cost V 3 bases and J 6 bases, with 17 bases left between them. Per germline, CDR1 KGHSH and CDR2 LQKENI. CDR3 protein: CASSPTGGYGNGYTF. In nucleotides, the CDR3 is TGTGCCAGCTCACCGACAGGTGGGTATGGCAATGGCTACACCTTC. The whole variable domain, filled in from reference TRBV18 and TRBJ1-2, reads NAGVMQNPRHLVRRRGQEARLRCSPMKGHSHVYWYRQLPEEGLKFMVYLQKENIIDESGMPKERFSAEFPKEGPSILRIQQVVRGDSAAYFCASSPTGGYGNGYTFGSGTRLTVV.

The gene calls are TRBV19 and TRBJ2-1; D might be TRBD1 or TRBD2, each matching 6 bases. The V gene's germline CDR1 is LNHDA and CDR2 SQIVND (reference sequence). The CDR3 loop spans 13 amino acids. V lost 7 bases, J lost 9 bases, and 16 bases lay in between. The DNA of the CDR3 is TGTGCCAGTACCAAGGGGGGTAGGGGTGAGCAGTTCTTC. This encodes CASTKGGRGEQFF. The full variable domain, its missing parts supplied by reference TRBV19 and TRBJ2-1, is DGGITQSPKYLFRKEGQNVTLSCEQNLNHDAMYWYRQDPGQGLRLIYYSQIVNDFQKGDIAEGYSVSREKKESFPLTVTSAQKNPTAFYLCASTKGGRGEQFFGPGTRLTVL.

The rearrangement uses TRBV27 and TRBJ1-2; a possible D gene is TRBD1 (6 bases). Trimming removed 10 bases from V and 0 bases from J, with 15 bases in between. The germline V gene encodes CDR1 MNHEY and CDR2 SMNVEV (reference sequence). CDR3 size: 14 residues. The CDR3 DNA reads as TGTGCCATAATAACAGGGCCCCCTAACTATGGCTACACCTTC. This codes for CAIITGPPNYGYTF.

The chain has TRBV4-1 and TRBJ1-1; D remains ambiguous. CDR3 length equals 12 residues. V lost 0 bases to trimming and J lost 9 bases, with 8 bases between them. Germline assignment: CDR1 MGHRA and CDR2 YSYEKL. DNA of the CDR3: TGCGCCAGCAGCCAAGATCTCAAAAAAGCTTTCTTT. Translated: CASSQDLKKAFF.

The V call is TRBV7-7, the J call TRBJ2-7, with a tentative D call TRBD1 (6 bases). The CDR3 sequence is 13 residues long. The V end was cut by 5 bases, the J end by 7 bases, with 15 bases between. CDR1 and CDR2 from the germline V gene are SSHAT and FNYEAQ (reference sequence). The CDR3, as DNA: TGTGCCAGCAGCCCTTCGCAGGGACAAGAGCAGTACTTC. Translating gives CASSPSQGQEQYF.

DNA of the CDR3: TGTGCCAGCAGTCCGGGACTAAAACGAGCTTTCTTT. It translates to CASSPGLKRAFF. The chain combines TRBV6-2 or TRBV6-3 with TRBJ1-1; possibly TRBD1 for D (5 bases). V dropped 5 bases and J dropped 10 bases, with 14 bases sitting between them. Germline V CDR1 and CDR2: MNHEY, SVGEGT. The CDR3 sequence is 12 residues long.

This clone was observed a single time. The V and J genes are TRBV11-2 and TRBJ2-7, with D possibly TRBD2 on 5 matching bases. The CDR3 totals 13 residues. Germline CDR1 SGHAT, CDR2 FQNNGV. The germline V and J ends were trimmed by 5 bases and 2 bases, with 10 bases remaining between them. CDR3 bases: TGTGCCAGCAGCCCGGACTGGGCCTACGAGCAGTACTTC. This codes for CASSPDWAYEQYF.

This chain joins TRBV29-1 and TRBJ2-7; 10 bases are a match to TRBD1. The CDR3 length is 16 residues. V was clipped by 7 bases and J by 3 bases; unmatched bases: 15. Germline V gene data show CDR1 as SQVTM and CDR2 as ANQGSEA. Here the CDR3 reads CSAGGTGDQPSYEQYF. The CDR3 DNA follows: TGCAGCGCCGGAGGGACAGGGGACCAACCTAGCTACGAGCAGTACTTC.

The genes are TRBV3-1 (or the pseudogene TRBV3-2) and TRBJ2-2; possibly TRBD2 for D (6 bases). The CDR3 totals 19 residues. The V and J ends lost 1 base and 7 bases respectively, with 25 bases between them. Looked up from germline, CDR1 is LGHDT and CDR2 is YNNKEL (reference sequence). The CDR3 loop reads CASSQVGRGSIPGDGELFF. The CDR3 DNA sequence: TGTGCCAGCAGCCAAGTCGGGCGGGGATCAATCCCCGGGGACGGGGAGCTGTTTTTT.

This clone was seen once. This chain links TRBV21-1 with TRBJ1-5; the table's TRBD1 call for D was not verified on the DNA. TRBV21-1 is described as a pseudogene. This CDR3 spans 16 amino acids. The CDR3 region has the DNA TGTGCCAGCAGCCGGGACAAGGGGGAAAGCAATCAGCCCCAGCATTTT. Its protein product is CASSRDKGESNQPQHF.

This clone was found once. V is TRBV10-2 and J is TRBJ2-3, with 8 positions matching TRBD2. Germline loops: CDR1 WSHSY, CDR2 SAAADI. Trimming cost V 11 bases and J 3 bases; bases outside gene matches: 7. This CDR3 region has 13 residues. The CDR3 DNA reads as TGCGCCGCGGGACTAGGGGGTACAGATACGCAGTATTTT. It yields the protein CAAGLGGTDTQYF.

This chain connects TRBV30 to TRBJ1-1, with a possible D match to TRBD1 (6 bases). V was pared by 2 bases and J by 4 bases, with 11 bases between. The CDR3 extends over 13 amino acids. CDR1 is GTSNPN and CDR2 is SVGIG in the germline V gene (reference sequence). CDR3 protein: CAWSRMDSTEAFF. DNA for the CDR3: TGTGCCTGGAGTAGAATGGACAGCACTGAAGCTTTCTTT.

This clone came up once. CDR3 loop: CSASDSSNGYTF. In nucleotides, the CDR3 is TGCAGTGCTAGTGACAGTTCGAATGGCTACACCTTC. This sequence joins TRBV20-1 and TRBJ1-2; tentatively, D is TRBD1 (5 bases). Germline lookup yields CDR1 DFQATT and CDR2 SNEGSKA (reference sequence). This CDR3 region has 12 residues. V lost 3 bases, J lost 6 bases, and 11 bases lay in between.